This T cell receptor beta chain was captured by sequencing in a study of T cells in women clearing cervical HPV infection. Study-wide background: Controls gave blood once infection was undetectable; cases at lesion identification.

Turning to this clone: Its cognate antigen is unknown. The read is 3 residues too short to cover the CDR3 end, so that end is filled in from the germline J gene.

TCRdb's table, derived via immunoSEQ multiplex PCR, lists solely in-frame clones and lacks some. Its clone listing holds fewer than 30,000 clones. Whole-study findings and limits: CIN3+ cases had significantly higher TCR repertoire richness than controls, but evenness did not differ. Richness differences could reflect unmeasured T-cell content per sample. Richness plus V gene abundances separated cases from controls with AUC 0.7 to 0.9.

The CDR3 is made up of 11 amino acids. Germline V gene lookup returns CDR1 SEHNR and CDR2 FQNEAQ (reference sequence). The V end was cut by 4 bases, the J end by 3 bases, with 4 bases between. The source is a woman between 18 and 70 years old with a cervical HPV16 infection that either progressed to CIN3+ or cleared (not recorded which). The sequenced sample was blood buffy coat. The chain recombines TRBV7-9 with TRBJ2-7, with no clear D. The CDR3 bases that were read are TGTGCCAGCAGCTATATCTACGAG. Its translation: CASSYIYE. The entire CDR3 sequence reads CASSYIYEQYF.